This T cell receptor beta chain is from a study of blood T cell repertoires in COVID-19. On the study more broadly: PBMCs, B-cell-depleted T cells, or T cells provided the cDNA or gDNA that made up the material.

This clone was seen more than once but under ten times. Those enrolled in Seattle joined during active infection and were followed longitudinally afterward. The CDR3 has 16 residues. Germline assignment: CDR1 SGHRS and CDR2 YFSETQ. V shed 3 bases and J 2 bases; nucleotides not matched to a gene: 7. Per the study methods: Amplification with reference gene primers provided the estimates of nucleated cell counts. The repertoire was sequenced with immunoSEQ multiplex PCR; TCRdb's copy has only in-frame clones and lacks some. The DNA gave D and trimming, while V, J and clone size come from that table. The repertoire holds about 94,000 clones, with less than 85% as singletons.

Sequencing was performed on peripheral blood. This clonotype was obtained from a man in his sixties or seventies with COVID-19, enrolled during active disease. This chain joins TRBV5-1 and TRBJ2-1, with 8 bases that match TRBD2. The chain's CDR3 is CASSSPLAATYNEQFF. The CDR3, as DNA: TGCGCCAGCAGCTCCCCACTAGCGGCTACCTACAATGAGCAGTTCTTC.